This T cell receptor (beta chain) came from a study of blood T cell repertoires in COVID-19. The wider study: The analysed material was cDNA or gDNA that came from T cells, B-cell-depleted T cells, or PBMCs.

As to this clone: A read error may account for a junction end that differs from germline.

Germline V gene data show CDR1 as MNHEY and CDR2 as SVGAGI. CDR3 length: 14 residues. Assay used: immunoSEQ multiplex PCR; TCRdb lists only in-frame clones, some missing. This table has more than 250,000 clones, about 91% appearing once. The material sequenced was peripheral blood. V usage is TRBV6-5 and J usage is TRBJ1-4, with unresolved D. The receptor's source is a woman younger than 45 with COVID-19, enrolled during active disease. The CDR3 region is CASSNSGGDEKLFF. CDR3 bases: TGTGCCAGCAGTAACTCCGGCGGGGATGAAAAACTGTTTTTT.